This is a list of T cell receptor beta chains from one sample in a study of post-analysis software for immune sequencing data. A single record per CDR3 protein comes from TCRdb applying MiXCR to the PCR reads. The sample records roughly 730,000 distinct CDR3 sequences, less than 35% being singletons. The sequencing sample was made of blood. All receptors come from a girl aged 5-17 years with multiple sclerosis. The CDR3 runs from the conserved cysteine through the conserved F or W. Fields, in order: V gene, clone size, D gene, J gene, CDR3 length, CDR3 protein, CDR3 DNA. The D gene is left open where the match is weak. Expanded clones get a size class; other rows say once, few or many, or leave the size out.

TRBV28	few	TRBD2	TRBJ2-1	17	CASSLGLARSSYNEQFF	TGTGCCAGCAGTCTTGGACTAGCACGGAGCTCCTACAATGAGCAGTTCTTC
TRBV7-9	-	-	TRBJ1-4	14	CASSPRAFSEKLFF	TGTGCCAGCAGCCCTCGAGCCTTTTCAGAAAAACTGTTTTTT
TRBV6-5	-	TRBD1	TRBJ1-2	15	CASRPGQGSFRSYTF	TGTGCCAGCAGGCCGGGACAGGGTTCGTTTCGAAGCTACACCTTC
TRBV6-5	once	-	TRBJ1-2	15	CASTAGWRGVGGYTF	TGTGCCAGCACTGCCGGGTGGCGCGGGGTCGGTGGCTACACCTTC
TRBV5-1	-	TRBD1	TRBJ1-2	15	CASSSTGVGEYGYTF	TGCGCCAGCAGCTCAACAGGGGTCGGAGAATATGGCTACACCTTC
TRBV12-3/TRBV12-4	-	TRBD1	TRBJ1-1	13	CASSSRDRGLAFF	TGTGCCAGCAGTAGCCGGGACAGGGGGCTTGCTTTCTTT
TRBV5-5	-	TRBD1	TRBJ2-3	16	CASSRTRDRDTDTQYF	TGTGCCAGCAGCCGAACCCGGGACAGGGATACAGATACGCAGTATTTT
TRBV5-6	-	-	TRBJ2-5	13	CASSPTGYEEQYF	TGTGCCAGCAGCCCTACAGGGTACGAGGAGCAGTACTTC
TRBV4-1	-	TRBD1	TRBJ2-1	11	CASSSNRGQFF	TGCGCCAGCAGCAGTAACAGGGGACAGTTCTTC
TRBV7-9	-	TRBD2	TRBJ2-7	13	CASILTAGGEQYF	TGTGCCAGCATCCTTACGGCGGGAGGCGAGCAGTACTTC
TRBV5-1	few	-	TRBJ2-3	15	CASSLDRGGEDTQYF	TGCGCCAGCAGCTTGGATCGCGGGGGCGAAGATACGCAGTATTTT
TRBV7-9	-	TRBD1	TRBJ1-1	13	CASRGTENTEAFF	TGTGCCAGCAGGGGGACAGAGAACACTGAAGCTTTCTTT
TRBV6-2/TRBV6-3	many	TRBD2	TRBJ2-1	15	CASRPGLAGVGEQFF	TGTGCCAGCAGGCCGGGACTAGCGGGAGTGGGGGAGCAGTTCTTC
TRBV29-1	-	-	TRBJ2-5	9	CSVEEGQYF	TGCAGCGTGGAGGAGGGCCAGTACTTC
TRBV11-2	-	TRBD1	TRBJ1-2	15	CASSSNRGRWDGYTF	TGTGCCAGCAGCTCAAATAGGGGGCGTTGGGATGGCTACACCTTC
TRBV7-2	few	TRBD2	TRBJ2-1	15	CASSFTSGGRAEQFF	TGTGCCAGCAGCTTTACTAGCGGGGGCCGCGCAGAGCAGTTCTTC
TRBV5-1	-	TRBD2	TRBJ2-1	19	CASSLASGGPSRSYNGQFF	TGCGCCAGCAGCTTGGCCAGCGGGGGGCCGTCCCGCTCCTACAATGGGCAGTTCTTC
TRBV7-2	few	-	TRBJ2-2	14	CASSTSSGAGELFF	TGTGCCAGCAGCACCTCATCGGGGGCCGGGGAGCTGTTTTTT
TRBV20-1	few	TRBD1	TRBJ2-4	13	CSAQTDRGAVQYF	TGCAGTGCCCAGACGGACAGGGGAGCGGTGCAGTACTTC
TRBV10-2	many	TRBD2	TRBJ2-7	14	CASSSIGLAREQYF	TGCGCCAGCAGCTCCATAGGACTAGCGAGGGAGCAGTACTTC
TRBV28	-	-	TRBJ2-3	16	CASSSYRVIGTDTQYF	TGTGCCAGCAGTTCATACAGGGTTATCGGCACAGATACGCAGTATTTT
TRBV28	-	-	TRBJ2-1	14	CASSLSAPRGEQFF	TGTGCCAGCAGTTTATCCGCCCCTAGAGGTGAGCAGTTCTTC
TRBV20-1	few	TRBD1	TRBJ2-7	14	CSAETGTGIYEQYF	TGCAGTGCCGAAACCGGGACAGGGATCTACGAGCAGTACTTC
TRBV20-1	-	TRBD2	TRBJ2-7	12	CRGLAGTYEQYF	TGCAGAGGACTAGCGGGGACCTACGAGCAGTACTTC
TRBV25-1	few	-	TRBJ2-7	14	CASSEYSASYEQYF	TGTGCCAGCAGTGAATATAGCGCCTCCTACGAGCAGTACTTC
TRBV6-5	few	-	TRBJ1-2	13	CASTTTTAHGYTF	TGTGCCAGCACTACTACAACGGCCCATGGCTACACCTTC
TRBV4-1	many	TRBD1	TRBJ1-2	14	CASSQADRGFGYTF	TGCGCCAGCAGCCAAGCGGACAGGGGGTTTGGCTACACCTTC
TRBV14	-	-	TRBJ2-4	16	CASSQGGTLAKNIQYF	TGTGCCAGCAGCCAAGGGGGGACCCTAGCCAAAAACATTCAGTACTTC
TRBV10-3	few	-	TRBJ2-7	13	CATKGLTSYEQYF	TGTGCCACCAAAGGGCTAACCTCCTACGAGCAGTACTTC
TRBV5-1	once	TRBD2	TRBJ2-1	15	CASSLLSGGWNEQFF	TGCGCCAGCAGCCTGCTTAGCGGGGGGTGGAATGAGCAGTTCTTC
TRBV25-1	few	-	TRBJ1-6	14	CASRAGASNSPLHF	TGTGCCAGCCGGGCCGGAGCCTCTAATTCACCCCTCCACTTT
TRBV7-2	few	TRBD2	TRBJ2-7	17	CASSFALTSGRGNEQYF	TGTGCCAGCAGCTTTGCTTTGACTAGCGGGAGGGGGAACGAGCAGTACTTC
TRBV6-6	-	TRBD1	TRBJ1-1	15	CASSDRERGYTEAFF	TGTGCCAGCAGTGACAGGGAAAGAGGTTACACTGAAGCTTTCTTT
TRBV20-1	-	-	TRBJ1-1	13	CSAKRQLDTEAFF	TGCAGTGCTAAACGACAGTTGGACACTGAAGCTTTCTTT
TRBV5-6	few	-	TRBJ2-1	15	CASRAMNRAYNEQFF	TGTGCCAGCCGCGCGATGAATCGCGCCTACAATGAGCAGTTCTTC
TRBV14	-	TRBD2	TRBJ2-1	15	CASSQLAGGGNEQFF	TGTGCCAGCAGCCAACTAGCGGGAGGGGGGAATGAGCAGTTCTTC
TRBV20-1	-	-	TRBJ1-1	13	CSAPSGTGIEAFF	TGCAGTGCCCCCTCGGGAACAGGGATTGAAGCTTTCTTT
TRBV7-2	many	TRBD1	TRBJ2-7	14	CASSLGLQGYEQYF	TGTGCCAGCAGCTTAGGATTACAGGGGTACGAGCAGTACTTC
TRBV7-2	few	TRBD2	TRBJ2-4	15	CASSLAGGGRDIQYF	TGTGCCAGCAGCTTAGCGGGGGGGGGACGGGACATTCAGTACTTC
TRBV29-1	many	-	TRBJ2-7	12	CSVENRLYEQYF	TGCAGCGTTGAGAACAGGCTCTACGAGCAGTACTTC
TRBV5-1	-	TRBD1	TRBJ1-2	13	CASSPAGGRGYTF	TGCGCCAGCAGCCCGGCAGGGGGCCGGGGCTACACCTTC
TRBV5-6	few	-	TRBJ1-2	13	CASSSPGGDGYTF	TGTGCCAGCAGCTCCCCCGGTGGGGATGGCTACACCTTC
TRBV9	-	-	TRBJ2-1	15	CASSVAAERYNEQFF	TGTGCCAGCAGCGTAGCCGCGGAAAGGTACAATGAGCAGTTCTTC
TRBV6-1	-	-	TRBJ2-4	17	CASSESTGVGAKNIQYF	TGTGCCAGCAGTGAATCCACCGGGGTGGGAGCCAAAAACATTCAGTACTTC
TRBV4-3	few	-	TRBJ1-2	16	CASSQESILPNYGYTF	TGCGCCAGCAGCCAAGAGTCAATACTCCCCAACTATGGCTACACCTTC
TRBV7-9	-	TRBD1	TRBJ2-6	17	CASSRSTQGAGANVLTF	TGTGCCAGCAGCAGAAGTACACAGGGGGCTGGGGCCAACGTCCTGACTTTC
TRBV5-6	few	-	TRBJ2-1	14	CASSLEVTYNEQFF	TGTGCCAGCAGCTTGGAGGTTACCTACAATGAGCAGTTCTTC
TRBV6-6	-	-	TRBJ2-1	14	CTSSYSRVYNEQFF	TGTACCAGCAGTTACTCGAGGGTGTACAATGAGCAGTTCTTC
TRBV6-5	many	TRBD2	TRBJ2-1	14	CASSPGTSGNEQFF	TGTGCCAGCAGCCCCGGGACTAGCGGAAATGAGCAGTTCTTC
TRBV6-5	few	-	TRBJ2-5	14	CASSYGVGRETQYF	TGTGCCAGCAGTTACGGGGTTGGTAGGGAGACCCAGTACTTC
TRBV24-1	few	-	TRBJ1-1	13	CATSDLSGTEAFF	TGTGCCACCAGTGATTTGTCAGGCACTGAAGCTTTCTTT
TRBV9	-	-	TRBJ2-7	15	CASSPRGDGVYEQYF	TGTGCCAGCAGCCCAAGGGGGGACGGGGTCTACGAGCAGTACTTC
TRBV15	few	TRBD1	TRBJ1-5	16	CATSRGHRGGNQPQHF	TGTGCCACCAGCAGAGGACACAGGGGGGGGAATCAGCCCCAGCATTTT
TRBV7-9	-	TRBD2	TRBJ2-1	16	CASSFPGLGIWSEQFF	TGTGCCAGCAGCTTCCCGGGACTAGGGATATGGAGTGAGCAGTTCTTC
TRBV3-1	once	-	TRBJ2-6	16	CASSQDGESGANVLTF	TGTGCCAGCAGCCAAGATGGCGAGTCTGGGGCCAACGTCCTGACTTTC
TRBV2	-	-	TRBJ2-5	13	CASSEIFSETQYF	TGTGCCAGCAGTGAGATTTTTTCGGAGACCCAGTACTTC